Following are 18 T cell receptor beta chains from one sample sequenced in a study of T cell responses to AZD1222 COVID-19 vaccine. TCRdb keeps only in-frame clones here, not all; method: immunoSEQ multiplex PCR. The sample includes approximately 90,000 clones, approximately 91% of them seen just once. Sequences were derived from peripheral blood, sampled on day 0 of AZD1222 vaccination. The receptors were gathered from an adult in good health.

The chain is built from TRBV10-3 and TRBJ1-2; 9 bases map to TRBD1. This CDR3 is 13 amino acids long. CDR1 ENHRY and CDR2 SYGVKD come from the germline V gene. V lost 6 bases, J lost 2 bases, and 1 base stayed unmatched. CDR3 protein: CAISTGGNYGYTF. As DNA, the CDR3 is TGTGCCATCAGCACAGGGGGCAACTATGGCTACACCTTC.

V and J are TRBV5-1 and TRBJ1-2, with D maybe TRBD1 (5 bases). V lost 0 bases and J lost 3, with 9 bases in between. From germline, CDR1 is SGHRS and CDR2 YFSETQ. The CDR3 sequence is 14 residues long. CDR3 bases: TGCGCCAGCAGCTTGGCCGGGGCAGACTATGGCTACACCTTC. This sequence encodes CASSLAGADYGYTF.

The rearrangement links TRBV12-3 or TRBV12-4 to TRBJ1-2; 9 bases align to TRBD1. This CDR3 is built from 13 residues. V was pared by 6 bases and J by 3 bases, with 2 bases of the junction left unmatched. This chain's CDR3 is CASSRTGDYGYTF. CDR3 DNA sequence: TGTGCCAGCAGCCGGACAGGGGACTATGGCTACACCTTC.

This clone occurred once. The chain couples TRBV5-1 to TRBJ1-4; D uncertain. V shed 0 bases and J shed 7 bases, with 10 bases lying between them. This CDR3 comprises 14 residues. Germline V gene sequence: CDR1 SGHRS, CDR2 YFSETQ. CDR3 sequence reads: CASSLDSVSEKLFF. Written as DNA, the CDR3 is TGCGCCAGCAGCTTGGACTCGGTTAGTGAAAAACTGTTTTTT.

The chain recombines TRBV28 with TRBJ1-6; unclear D gene. CDR1 is MDHEN and CDR2 is SYDVKM in the germline V gene. CDR3 size: 11 residues. The ends were cut back, 6 bases at V and 10 bases at J, with 7 bases in the middle. CDR3 loop: CASSIGSPLHF. CDR3 coding DNA: TGTGCCAGCAGCATAGGCTCACCCCTCCACTTT.

The rearrangement joins TRBV30 to TRBJ1-1, with a possible D match to TRBD1 (6 bases). V dropped 1 base and J dropped 10 bases, with 10 bases sitting between them. The CDR3 has 11 residues. The germline V gene encodes CDR1 GTSNPN and CDR2 SVGIG (reference sequence). This CDR3 is CAWSAGQRAFF. The DNA for the CDR3 is TGTGCCTGGAGTGCGGGACAAAGAGCTTTCTTT.

The rearrangement joins TRBV2 to TRBJ1-2; D remains unclear. Trimming pared 5 bases from V and 3 bases from J, leaving 13 bases between. This CDR3 is 14 amino acids long. Germline V gene sequence: CDR1 SNHLY, CDR2 FYNNEI. The CDR3 nucleotides are TGTGCCAGCAGTCTCTCCGAAAGGGACTATGGCTACACCTTC. Its protein product is CASSLSERDYGYTF.

The chain is built from TRBV3-1 (or the pseudogene TRBV3-2) and TRBJ2-5, with 7 bases matching TRBD2. Germline V lookup: CDR1 LGHDT, CDR2 YNNKEL (reference sequence). Unmatched junction bases numbered 1, after V lost 1 base and J lost 2 bases. The CDR3 loop spans 14 amino acids. The chain's CDR3 is CASSQAAGQETQYF. In DNA, the CDR3 is TGTGCCAGCAGCCAAGCAGCGGGGCAAGAGACCCAGTACTTC.

The gene calls are TRBV4-3 and TRBJ1-1; D gene ambiguous. Germline V gives CDR1 LGHNA, CDR2 YSLEER. Trimming removed 0 bases from V and 11 bases from J, with 13 bases in between. The CDR3 spans 13 residues. For the CDR3, the DNA is TGCGCCAGCAGCCAAGAGGCCAGGATGATTGCTTTCTTT. Its protein is CASSQEARMIAFF.

J is TRBJ1-2 and V is TRBV5-1, with D unresolved. Germline V lookup: CDR1 SGHRS, CDR2 YFSETQ. Trimming stripped 4 bases from V and 4 bases from J, with 23 bases between. This CDR3 spans 17 amino acids. CDR3 amino acids: CASSLAPHGAESYGYTF. The DNA for the CDR3 is TGCGCCAGCAGCCTGGCGCCACATGGAGCCGAGTCCTATGGCTACACCTTC.

The rearrangement links TRBV7-9 to TRBJ1-1; D perhaps matches TRBD1 (6 bases). Trimming shortened V by 4 bases and J by 0 bases, and 12 bases separated the two germline ends. CDR3 length: 15 amino acids. The germline V gene encodes CDR1 SEHNR and CDR2 FQNEAQ (reference sequence). The DNA for the CDR3 is TGTGCCAGCAGCTCCACCCGGACAGTGAACACTGAAGCTTTCTTT. Translated, it gives CASSSTRTVNTEAFF.

This clone was picked up one time. The rearrangement links TRBV9 to TRBJ1-6; D is ambiguous. V gave up 2 bases and J gave up 10 bases, with 10 bases separating them. Germline lookup yields CDR1 SGDLS and CDR2 YYNGEE. There are 13 residues in the CDR3. CDR3 sequence reads: CASSVGFGSPLHF. CDR3 nucleotides: TGTGCCAGCAGCGTTGGTTTCGGGTCACCCCTCCACTTT.

The V gene is TRBV6-5, the J gene TRBJ1-1; D unresolved. The ends were cut back, 5 bases at V and 5 bases at J, with 12 bases in the middle. Germline assignment: CDR1 MNHEY and CDR2 SVGAGI. There are 13 residues in the CDR3. The CDR3 loop reads CASSRKEGTEAFF. CDR3 DNA: TGTGCCAGCAGTCGAAAGGAAGGGACTGAAGCTTTCTTT.

The V and J genes are TRBV18 and TRBJ2-3, with D uncertain. Trimming shortened V by 5 bases and J by 7 bases, and 7 bases separated the two germline ends. The CDR3 consists of 11 residues. CDR1 and CDR2 from the germline V gene are KGHSH and LQKENI. CDR3 amino acids: CASSIENTQYF. DNA of the CDR3: TGTGCCAGCTCAATAGAGAATACGCAGTATTTT.

The V and J genes are TRBV6-5 and TRBJ1-1; tentatively, D is TRBD1 (5 bases). Germline CDR1 MNHEY, CDR2 SVGAGI. The V end was cut by 7 bases, the J end by 3 bases, with 15 bases between. CDR3 length: 14 residues. This CDR3 reads CASTRASPDTEAFF. As DNA, the CDR3 is TGTGCCAGCACCAGGGCTTCCCCGGACACTGAAGCTTTCTTT.

The chain couples TRBV7-2 to TRBJ2-1; D is uncertain. Trimming removed 4 bases at V and 0 bases at J, with 13 bases between. The CDR3 length is 16 residues. CDR1 is SGHTA, CDR2 FQGNSA, per germline. The CDR3 coding sequence is TGTGCCAGCAGCTCTTGGACGAGGAGCTCCTACAATGAGCAGTTCTTC. This translates into CASSSWTRSSYNEQFF.

This chain links TRBV6-2 or TRBV6-3 with TRBJ2-2; no clear D gene. Trimming removed 1 base at V and 6 bases at J, with 9 bases between. This CDR3 spans 14 amino acids. The V gene's germline CDR1 is MNHEY and CDR2 SVGEGT. In DNA, the CDR3 is TGTGCCAGCAGTTACTACGTAGATTCCGGGGAGCTGTTTTTT. Protein sequence: CASSYYVDSGELFF.

The chain recombines TRBV14 with TRBJ2-7; D might be TRBD2 (6 bases). CDR1 is SGHDN and CDR2 is FVKESK in the germline V gene. The CDR3 is made up of 15 amino acids. Trimming took off 5 bases at V and 3 bases at J, with 17 bases between the two ends. As DNA, the CDR3 is TGTGCCAGCAGCAAGACGGGGACTCTATACTACGAGCAGTACTTC. Protein product: CASSKTGTLYYEQYF.